This record concerns one TCR beta chain sequence. The authors prepared the TCRbeta library with unique molecular identifiers. TCRdb called the PCR reads again in MiXCR, with one record for every CDR3 protein. Of hundreds of thousands of distinct CDR3 sequences listed, roughly an eighth are singletons. The data are from a study of T-cell reconstitution after alpha-beta-depleted transplantation in children. Looked up from germline, CDR1 is SGHDN and CDR2 is FVKESK. Trimming stripped 0 bases from V and 7 bases from J, with 4 bases between. This CDR3 is 13 amino acids long. The receptor was isolated from a human donor who donated a stem cell graft to a child with combined immunodeficiency. The sample here was PBMCs from the stem cell graft donor, taken from the stem cell graft. The rearrangement uses TRBV14 and TRBJ1-6; D uncertain. This CDR3 reads CASSQDSNSPLHF. CDR3 DNA: TGTGCCAGCAGCCAAGACTCAAATTCACCCCTCCACTTT.